These 3 T cell receptor beta chains were sequenced from one sample in a study of T cells in Graves' hyperthyroidism and ophthalmopathy. The CDR3 regions of TCR beta were amplified from RNA transcripts. TCR CDR3 regions were first amplified by RT-PCR with HTBI primers. Each CDR3 protein gets one entry after TCRdb re-called the multiplex PCR reads with MiXCR. The data show around 300,000 distinct CDR3 sequences, approximately 15% seen once. The sequenced material came from blood. The receptors stem from a woman aged 25 to 39 with Graves' hyperthyroidism.

This clonotype was counted many times. The chain couples TRBV11-2 to TRBJ1-6, with D possibly being TRBD1 (6 bases). Per germline, CDR1 SGHAT and CDR2 FQNNGV. V lost 6 bases, J lost 0 bases, and 12 bases lay in between. The CDR3 loop spans 16 amino acids. In DNA form, the CDR3 reads TGTGCCAGCAGTCGACAGGCCAGCTCCTATAATTCACCCCTCCACTTT. Its protein product is CASSRQASSYNSPLHF.

At least ten counts were recorded for this clonotype. V and J are TRBV12-3 or TRBV12-4 and TRBJ1-4; D is undetermined. Trimming took 6 bases from V and 3 from J, leaving 20 bases between them. CDR3 length equals 17 residues. The CDR3 here is CASSTFEGPSANEKLFF. CDR3 in DNA: TGTGCCAGCAGCACGTTCGAAGGCCCTTCGGCTAATGAAAAACTGTTTTTT.

CDR3 DNA sequence: TGTGCCACCAGCAGTGATGGAGTTCCCCAGACCCAGTACTTC. It translates to CATSSDGVPQTQYF. The rearrangement uses TRBV15 and TRBJ2-5; unclear D gene. With 3 bases removed from V and 6 bases from J, the gap between germline ends came to 14 bases. CDR1 LNHNV and CDR2 YYDKDF come from the germline V gene (reference sequence). The CDR3 consists of 14 residues.